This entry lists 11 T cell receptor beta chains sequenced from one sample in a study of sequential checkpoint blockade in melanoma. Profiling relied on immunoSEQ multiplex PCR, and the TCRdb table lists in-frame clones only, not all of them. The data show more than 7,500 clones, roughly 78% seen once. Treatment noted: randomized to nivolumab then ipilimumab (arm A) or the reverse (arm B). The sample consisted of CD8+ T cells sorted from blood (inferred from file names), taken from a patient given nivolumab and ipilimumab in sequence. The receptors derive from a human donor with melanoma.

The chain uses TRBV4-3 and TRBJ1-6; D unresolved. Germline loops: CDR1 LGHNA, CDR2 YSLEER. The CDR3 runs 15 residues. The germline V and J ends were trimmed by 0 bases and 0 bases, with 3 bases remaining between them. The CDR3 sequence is CASSQDSSYNSPLHF. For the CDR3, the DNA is TGCGCCAGCAGCCAAGACTCCTCCTATAATTCACCCCTCCACTTT.

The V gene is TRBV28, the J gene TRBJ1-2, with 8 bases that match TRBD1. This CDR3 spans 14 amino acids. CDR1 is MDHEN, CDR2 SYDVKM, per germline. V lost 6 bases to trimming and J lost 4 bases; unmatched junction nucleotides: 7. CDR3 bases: TGTGCCAGCAGCTTCAGGGGGCTTGGCTATGGCTACACCTTC. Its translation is CASSFRGLGYGYTF.

CDR3 sequence reads: CASSGGEKLYNEQFF. In DNA form, the CDR3 reads TGTGCCAGCAGTGGAGGGGAGAAACTCTACAATGAGCAGTTCTTC. The chain has TRBV19 and TRBJ2-1; possibly TRBD2 for D (6 bases). V lost 9 bases to trimming and J lost 3 bases, with 18 bases between them. The CDR3 runs 15 residues. Germline CDR1 is LNHDA and CDR2 is SQIVND (reference sequence).

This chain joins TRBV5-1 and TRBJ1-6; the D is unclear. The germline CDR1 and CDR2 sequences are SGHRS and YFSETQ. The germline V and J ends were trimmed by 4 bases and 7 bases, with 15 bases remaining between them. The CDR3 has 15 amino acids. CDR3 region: CASSHGSVSNSPLHF. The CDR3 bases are TGCGCCAGCAGCCACGGCAGCGTTTCGAATTCACCCCTCCACTTT.

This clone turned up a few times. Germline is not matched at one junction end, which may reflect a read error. The CDR3 DNA follows: TGTGCCATCAGTGACGGGGTTTACGAGCAGTACTTC. Protein product: CAISDGVYEQYF. V usage is TRBV6-1 and J usage is TRBJ2-7; TRBD2 is a possible D gene (5 bases). This CDR3 is 12 amino acids long. Germline CDR1 and CDR2: MNHNS and SASEGT.

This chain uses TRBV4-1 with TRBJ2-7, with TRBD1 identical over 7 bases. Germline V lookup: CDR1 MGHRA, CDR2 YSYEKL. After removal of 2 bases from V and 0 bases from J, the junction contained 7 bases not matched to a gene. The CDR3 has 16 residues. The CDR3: CASSQSGTDYSYEQYF. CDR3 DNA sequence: TGCGCCAGCAGCCAATCCGGGACAGATTACTCCTACGAGCAGTACTTC.

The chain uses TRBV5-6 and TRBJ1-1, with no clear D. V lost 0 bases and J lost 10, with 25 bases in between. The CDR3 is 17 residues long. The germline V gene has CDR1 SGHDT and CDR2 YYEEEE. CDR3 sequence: CASSLDLLAERCGGAFF. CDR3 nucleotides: TGTGCCAGCAGCTTGGATTTGTTAGCGGAAAGATGCGGTGGAGCTTTCTTT. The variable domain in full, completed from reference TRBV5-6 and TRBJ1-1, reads DAGVTQSPTHLIKTRGQQVTLRCSPKSGHDTVSWYQQALGQGPQFIFQYYEEEERQRGNFPDRFSGHQFPNYSSELNVNALLLGDSALYLCASSLDLLAERCGGAFFGQGTRLTVV.

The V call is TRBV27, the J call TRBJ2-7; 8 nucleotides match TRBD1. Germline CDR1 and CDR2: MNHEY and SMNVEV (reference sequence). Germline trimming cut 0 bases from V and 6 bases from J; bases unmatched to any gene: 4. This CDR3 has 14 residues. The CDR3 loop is CASSLSGTGTEQYF. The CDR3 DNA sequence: TGTGCCAGCAGTTTATCAGGGACAGGCACCGAGCAGTACTTC.

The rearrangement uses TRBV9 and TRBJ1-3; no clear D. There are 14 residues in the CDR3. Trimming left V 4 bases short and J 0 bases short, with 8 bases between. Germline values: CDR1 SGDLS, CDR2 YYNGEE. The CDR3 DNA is TGTGCCAGCAGCCAGTATGACTCTGGAAACACCATATATTTT. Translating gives CASSQYDSGNTIYF.

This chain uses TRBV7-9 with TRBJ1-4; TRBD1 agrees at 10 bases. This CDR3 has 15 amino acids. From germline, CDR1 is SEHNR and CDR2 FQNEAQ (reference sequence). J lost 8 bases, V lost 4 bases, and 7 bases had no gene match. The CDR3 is CASSSNRDRGEKLFF. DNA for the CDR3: TGTGCCAGCAGCTCGAACCGGGACAGGGGCGAAAAACTGTTTTTT. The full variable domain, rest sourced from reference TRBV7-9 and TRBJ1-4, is DTGVSQNPRHKITKRGQNVTFRCDPISEHNRLYWYRQTLGQGPEFLTYFQNEAQLEKSRLLSDRFSAERPKGSFSTLEIQRTEQGDSAMYLCASSSNRDRGEKLFFGSGTQLSVL.

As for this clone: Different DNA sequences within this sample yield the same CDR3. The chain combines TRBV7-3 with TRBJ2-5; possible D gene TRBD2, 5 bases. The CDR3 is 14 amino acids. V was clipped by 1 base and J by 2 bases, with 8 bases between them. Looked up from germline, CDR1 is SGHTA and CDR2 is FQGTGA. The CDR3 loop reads CASSLMGGQETQYF. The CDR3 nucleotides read TGTGCCAGCAGCTTAATGGGCGGGCAAGAGACCCAGTACTTC.